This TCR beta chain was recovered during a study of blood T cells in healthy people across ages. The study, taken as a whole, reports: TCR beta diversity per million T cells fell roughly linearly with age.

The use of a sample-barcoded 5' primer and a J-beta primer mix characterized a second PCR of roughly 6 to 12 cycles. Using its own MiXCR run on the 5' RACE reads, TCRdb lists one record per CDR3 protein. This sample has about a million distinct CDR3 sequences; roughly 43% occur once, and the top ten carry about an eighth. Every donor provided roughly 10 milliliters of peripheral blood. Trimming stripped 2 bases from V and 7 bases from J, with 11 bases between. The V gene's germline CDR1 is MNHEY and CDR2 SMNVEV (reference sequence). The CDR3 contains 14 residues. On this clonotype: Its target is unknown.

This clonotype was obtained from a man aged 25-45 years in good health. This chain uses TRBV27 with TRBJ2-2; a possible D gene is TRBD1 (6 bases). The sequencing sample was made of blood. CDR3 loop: CASSLEGTFGELFF. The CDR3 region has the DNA TGTGCCAGCAGTTTAGAAGGGACATTCGGGGAGCTGTTTTTT.